The present TCR beta chain was sequenced within a study of T cells in Graves' hyperthyroidism and ophthalmopathy. This clonotype has at least ten counts. The CDR3 is 12 amino acids. CDR1 is SEHNR, CDR2 FQNEAQ, per germline (reference sequence). V shed 4 bases and J shed 6 bases, with 8 bases lying between them. What was amplified from RNA transcripts were TCR beta CDR3 regions. HTBI primers were employed in a first-round RT-PCR of the TCR CDR3. Each CDR3 protein gets one entry after TCRdb re-called the multiplex PCR reads with MiXCR. Of fewer than 500,000 distinct CDR3 sequences listed, less than 15% are singletons.

V and J are TRBV7-9 and TRBJ2-3; D uncertain. The sample was blood. The sequence was obtained from a young man with Graves' hyperthyroidism that later progressed to Graves' ophthalmopathy. The CDR3: CASSSSRDTQYF. CDR3 nucleotides: TGTGCCAGCAGCTCGTCCCGGGATACGCAGTATTTT.